This T cell receptor beta chain originates from a study of blood T cell repertoires in COVID-19. Study context: Sources were T cells, B-cell-depleted T cells, or PBMCs; the material itself was cDNA or gDNA.

The CDR3 length is 15 residues. Between the trimmed V and J ends, which lost 3 bases and 2 bases, there was a span of 14 bases. The germline V gene encodes CDR1 MDHEN and CDR2 SYDVKM. Only in-frame clones appear in the TCRdb table, and some are missing; sequencing was by immunoSEQ multiplex PCR. The table shows 70,000 to 85,000 clones, with more than 90% occurring only once. Sequenced: peripheral blood. V is TRBV28 and J is TRBJ2-7, with D possibly matching TRBD2 (5 bases). The source is a human donor in a cohort sampled during active COVID-19. CDR3 sequence reads: CASSFSDEGAYEQYF. DNA of the CDR3: TGTGCCAGCAGTTTCTCTGATGAGGGAGCCTACGAGCAGTACTTC.